The 14 T cell receptor beta chains below were found in one sample sequenced in a study of cytomegalovirus exposure and HLA in healthy donors (dated by TCRdb to 2017 to 2019). Receptors were amplified or captured by the immunoSEQ multiplex PCR assay. The multiplex PCR relied on a mix of 60 forward primers for TCR Vbeta segments and 13 reverse primers for TCR Jbeta segments. Not all clones reach the TCRdb copy of this immuneACCESS table, which keeps in-frame sequences only. Checked studies attribute under half of the gap to unresolved V genes and leave the rest unexplained. This sample comprises 75,000 to 90,000 clones, 60% to 85% of them detected only once. Around 5.8% of the sample is held by the ten biggest clonotypes. Sequenced sample: PBMCs. Source of these receptors: a male donor in good health and CMV-seropositive.

The rearrangement joins TRBV5-6 to TRBJ2-1, with a weak D call TRBD1 (6 bases). The germline V and J ends were trimmed by 2 bases and 6 bases, with 15 bases remaining between them. The CDR3 has 15 amino acids. The V gene's germline CDR1 is SGHDT and CDR2 YYEEEE. The DNA for the CDR3 is TGTGCCAGCAGCTTAGGAGCGCCCAGGGGCAATGAGCAGTTCTTC. Its protein product is CASSLGAPRGNEQFF.

This clone showed up just once. CDR3 residues: CASSPNWGTTAYGYTF. The CDR3 coding sequence is TGTGCCAGCAGTCCCAACTGGGGAACGACAGCGTATGGCTACACCTTC. This chain joins TRBV28 and TRBJ1-2; TRBD1 is a possible D gene (5 bases). V dropped 5 bases and J dropped 5 bases, with 21 bases sitting between them. Germline assignment: CDR1 MDHEN and CDR2 SYDVKM. There are 16 residues in the CDR3.

There are a few counts of this clone. The chain combines TRBV19 with TRBJ1-3; D possibly corresponds to TRBD1 (6 bases). This CDR3 has 13 residues. Germline CDR1 and CDR2: LNHDA and SQIVND (reference sequence). Trimming pared 9 bases from V and 3 bases from J, leaving 12 bases between. The CDR3: CASRGGVGNTIYF. CDR3 nucleotide sequence: TGTGCCAGCAGAGGGGGAGTTGGAAACACCATATATTTT.

The chain employs TRBV14 and TRBJ2-5; 14 bases line up with TRBD2. The CDR3 contains 17 residues. Germline V gene sequence: CDR1 SGHDN, CDR2 FVKESK. The V and J ends lost 2 bases and 5 bases, in that order; junction bases with no gene match: 7. As DNA, the CDR3 is TGTGCCAGCAGCCAATCTCCGGGACTAGCGGGAGATGAGACCCAGTACTTC. It yields the protein CASSQSPGLAGDETQYF.

The chain combines TRBV4-2 with TRBJ2-7, with 8 nucleotides matching TRBD2. The CDR3 is 15 amino acids. V lost 0 bases, J lost 4 bases, and 5 bases stayed unmatched. Germline CDR1 LGHNA, CDR2 YNFKEQ. The CDR3 spells CASSQELAGSYEQYF. DNA for the CDR3: TGTGCCAGCAGCCAAGAGCTAGCGGGCTCTTACGAGCAGTACTTC.

The CDR3: CAWSVWAAYQPQHF. The CDR3 region has the DNA TGTGCCTGGAGTGTATGGGCAGCTTATCAGCCCCAGCATTTT. The chain is built from TRBV30 and TRBJ1-5; D is unresolved. The V gene lost 0 bases and the J gene lost 5 bases, with 11 bases spanning the gap. Germline loops: CDR1 GTSNPN, CDR2 SVGIG (reference sequence). The CDR3 has 14 amino acids.

The J gene is TRBJ2-2, the V gene TRBV7-3; 8 positions agree with TRBD1. The junction had 10 bases not matched to a gene; V was cut back by 5 bases and J by 5 bases. Germline CDR1 is SGHTA and CDR2 is FQGTGA. This CDR3 region has 16 residues. DNA of the CDR3: TGTGCCAGCAGCCCTCGACAGGGGAGGTTTACCGGGGAGCTGTTTTTT. As protein: CASSPRQGRFTGELFF.

The chain recombines TRBV14 with TRBJ2-5; tentative D call: TRBD2 (5 bases). The CDR3 contains 15 residues. CDR1 and CDR2 from the germline V gene are SGHDN and FVKESK. Trimming removed 1 base at V and 7 bases at J, with 16 bases between. The chain's CDR3 is CASSQAPGPAGTQYF. CDR3 coding DNA: TGTGCCAGCAGCCAAGCCCCAGGACCCGCGGGGACCCAGTACTTC. The full variable domain, with the rest looked up from reference TRBV14 and TRBJ2-5, is EAGVTQFPSHSVIEKGQTVTLRCDPISGHDNLYWYRRVMGKEIKFLLHFVKESKQDESGMPNNRFLAERTGGTYSTLKVQPAELEDSGVYFCASSQAPGPAGTQYFGPGTRLLVL.

This clone was counted only a few times. V is TRBV5-6 and J is TRBJ2-3, with 9 bases fitting TRBD2. V was clipped by 2 bases and J by 4 bases; unmatched bases: 5. The CDR3 is 15 residues long. Germline V gene data show CDR1 as SGHDT and CDR2 as YYEEEE. The CDR3 is CASSFMAGGPDTQYF. The CDR3 DNA follows: TGTGCCAGCAGCTTTATGGCGGGAGGGCCAGATACGCAGTATTTT.

The table lists this clone with a count of one. This rearrangement joins TRBV7-9 to TRBJ1-2, with D unresolved. The CDR3 runs 14 residues. CDR1 is SEHNR and CDR2 is FQNEAQ in the germline V gene (reference sequence). V was trimmed by 5 bases and J by 4 bases, leaving 14 bases between them. The CDR3 sequence is CASSNSREAYGYTF. In DNA form, the CDR3 reads TGTGCCAGCAGCAATTCTAGAGAAGCCTATGGCTACACCTTC.

The CDR3 region has the DNA TGTGCCAGCTTCAGGGGAAGCGGCTACACCTTC. As protein: CASFRGSGYTF. The chain combines TRBV6-5 with TRBJ1-2, with D possibly matching TRBD1 (6 bases). Germline CDR1 reads MNHEY; CDR2 reads SVGAGI. Trimming cost V 8 bases and J 8 bases, with 12 bases left between them. There are 11 residues in the CDR3.

V gene TRBV27 combines with J gene TRBJ2-1; no clear D. V dropped 3 bases and J dropped 0 bases, with 9 bases sitting between them. This CDR3 is built from 15 residues. CDR1 is MNHEY, CDR2 SMNVEV, per germline (reference sequence). The CDR3 sequence: CASSFSESSYNEQFF. The CDR3 DNA sequence: TGTGCCAGCAGTTTTTCGGAGTCCTCCTACAATGAGCAGTTCTTC.

V gene TRBV9 combines with J gene TRBJ2-3; TRBD2 might be the D (6 bases). Germline assignment: CDR1 SGDLS and CDR2 YYNGEE. There are 14 residues in the CDR3. The ends were cut back, 0 bases at V and 1 base at J, with 6 bases in the middle. CDR3 amino acids: CASSVGRGTDTQYF. The CDR3 DNA sequence: TGTGCCAGCAGCGTAGGGAGGGGCACAGATACGCAGTATTTT.

This clone appeared a few times. V and J are TRBV4-1 and TRBJ1-5; D gene uncertain. The CDR3 is made up of 17 amino acids. The V gene lost 1 base and the J gene lost 3 bases, with 16 bases spanning the gap. The germline CDR1 and CDR2 sequences are MGHRA and YSYEKL. CDR3 residues: CASSQGGRFGVNQPQHF. The CDR3 DNA reads TGCGCCAGCAGCCAAGGCGGCCGTTTCGGGGTCAATCAGCCCCAGCATTTT.